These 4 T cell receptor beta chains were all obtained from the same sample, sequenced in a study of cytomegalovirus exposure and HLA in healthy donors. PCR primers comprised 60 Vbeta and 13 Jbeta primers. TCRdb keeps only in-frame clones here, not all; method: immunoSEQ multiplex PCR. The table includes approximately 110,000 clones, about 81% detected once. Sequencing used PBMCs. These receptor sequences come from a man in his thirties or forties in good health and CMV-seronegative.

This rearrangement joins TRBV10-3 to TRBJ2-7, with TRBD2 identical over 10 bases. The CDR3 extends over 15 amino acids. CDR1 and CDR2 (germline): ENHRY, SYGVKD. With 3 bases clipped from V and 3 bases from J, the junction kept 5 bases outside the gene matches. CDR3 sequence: CAISEPVAGGYEQYF. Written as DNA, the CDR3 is TGTGCCATCAGTGAACCCGTAGCGGGGGGCTACGAGCAGTACTTC.

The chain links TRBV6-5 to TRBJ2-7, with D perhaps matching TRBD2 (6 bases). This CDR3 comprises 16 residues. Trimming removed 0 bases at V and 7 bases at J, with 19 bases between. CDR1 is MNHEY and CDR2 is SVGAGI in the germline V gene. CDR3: CASSYSGGLTTEEQYF. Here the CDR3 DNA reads TGTGCCAGCAGTTACTCGGGTGGACTAACCACGGAAGAGCAGTACTTC.

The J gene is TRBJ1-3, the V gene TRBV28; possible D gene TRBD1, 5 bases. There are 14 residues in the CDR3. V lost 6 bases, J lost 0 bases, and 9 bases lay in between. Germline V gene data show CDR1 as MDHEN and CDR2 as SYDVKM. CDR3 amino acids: CASRGQSSGNTIYF. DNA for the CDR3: TGTGCCAGCAGGGGGCAGTCCTCTGGAAACACCATATATTTT.

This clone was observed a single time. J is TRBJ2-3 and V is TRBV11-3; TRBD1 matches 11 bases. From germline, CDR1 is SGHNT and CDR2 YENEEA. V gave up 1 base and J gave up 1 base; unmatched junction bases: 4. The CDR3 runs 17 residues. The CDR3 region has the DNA TGTGCCAGCAGCTTAGGATGGACAGGGGGCCGCACAGATACGCAGTATTTT. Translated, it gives CASSLGWTGGRTDTQYF.